Shown below are 16 T cell receptor beta chains from a single sample sequenced in a study of shared clonotypes between healthy human individuals. Sequencing used immunoSEQ multiplex PCR; TCRdb keeps in-frame clones, though not all of them. Counted here are around 530,000 clones, 70% to 80% occurring once; the ten biggest clones make up around 13%. Material: PBMCs. The receptors were sampled from a woman aged 40-49 years in good health. Some clones in this sample may be carry-over from other donors' samples.

The V gene is TRBV6-4, the J gene TRBJ2-5, with a possible D match to TRBD2 (5 bases). The CDR3 is made up of 13 amino acids. V lost 0 bases and J 6 bases, leaving 8 bases between the germline ends. Germline V gene data show CDR1 as MRHNA and CDR2 as SNTAGT. The CDR3 sequence: CASSDSSGKTQYF. The CDR3 DNA is TGTGCCAGCAGTGACTCGTCGGGAAAGACCCAGTACTTC.

The chain carries TRBV6-1 and TRBJ2-3; D possibly corresponds to TRBD2 (6 bases). The CDR3 loop spans 15 amino acids. CDR1 is MNHNS and CDR2 is SASEGT in the germline V gene. The V end lost 5 bases, the J end lost 4 bases, and 16 bases lay between the germline ends. In nucleotides, the CDR3 is TGTGCCAGCAGTAGGGACCCCGGAGGGGCAGATACGCAGTATTTT. Translating gives CASSRDPGGADTQYF.

On this clone: Germline is not matched at one junction end, which may reflect a read error. The chain links TRBV28 to TRBJ1-5; 7 nucleotides agree with TRBD1. The germline gives CDR1 MDHEN, CDR2 SYDVKM. The CDR3 has 16 amino acids. This CDR3 is CACSRDSQLSNQPQHF. CDR3 nucleotide sequence: TGTGCCTGCAGCCGGGACAGCCAACTTAGCAATCAGCCCCAGCATTTT.

The rearrangement joins TRBV7-9 to TRBJ1-5; a weak D match, TRBD1 (5 bases). Germline CDR1 SEHNR, CDR2 FQNEAQ (reference sequence). With 6 bases removed from V and 4 bases from J, the gap between germline ends came to 25 bases. The CDR3 contains 18 residues. CDR3 sequence reads: CASSSDPTGALGNQPQHF. Written as DNA, the CDR3 is TGTGCCAGCAGTTCGGACCCCACTGGGGCTCTGGGTAATCAGCCCCAGCATTTT.

The rearrangement uses TRBV7-2 and TRBJ1-5; 7 bases align to TRBD1. The germline V gene has CDR1 SGHTA and CDR2 FQGNSA. The CDR3 length is 15 residues. Germline trimming cut 1 base from V and 2 bases from J; bases unmatched to any gene: 2. CDR3 in DNA: TGTGCCAGCAGCTTAGGGGGGACAGGCAATCAGCCCCAGCATTTT. This translates into CASSLGGTGNQPQHF.

The chain has TRBV5-4 and TRBJ1-2; D is perhaps TRBD1 (6 bases). This CDR3 contains 15 residues. Trimming removed 4 bases from V and 6 bases from J, with 19 bases in between. Germline CDR1 is SGHNT and CDR2 is YYREEE (reference sequence). DNA of the CDR3: TGTGCCAGCAGCCTGAGGCCGGGGGCCCAGGATGGCTACACCTTC. Translated, it gives CASSLRPGAQDGYTF.

The chain links TRBV5-1 to TRBJ2-6, with 9 bases lining up with TRBD1. V shed 3 bases and J 5 bases; nucleotides not matched to a gene: 9. This CDR3 has 17 amino acids. The germline gives CDR1 SGHRS, CDR2 YFSETQ. CDR3: CASSSGQGQSRANVLTF. DNA for the CDR3: TGCGCCAGCAGCTCGGGACAGGGTCAATCTAGGGCCAACGTCCTGACTTTC.

This clone showed up just a few times. The chain links TRBV14 to TRBJ1-2; 8 bases align to TRBD1. Germline assignment: CDR1 SGHDN and CDR2 FVKESK. The trim removed 2 bases at V and 4 bases at J, leaving 0 bases unmatched. The CDR3 sequence is 13 residues long. The CDR3 region is CASSQTGGYGYTF. CDR3 bases: TGTGCCAGCAGCCAAACAGGGGGCTATGGCTACACCTTC.

V gene TRBV30 combines with J gene TRBJ2-3, with 7 nucleotides matching TRBD1. This CDR3 spans 13 amino acids. V shed 0 bases, J shed 8 bases, and the junction held 5 bases outside the gene matches. The germline CDR1 and CDR2 sequences are GTSNPN and SVGIG (reference sequence). The CDR3 DNA reads as TGTGCCTGGAGTGTCCCAGACAGGGTTACGCAGTATTTT. Protein product: CAWSVPDRVTQYF.

V gene TRBV7-3 combines with J gene TRBJ2-1; 9 positions match TRBD2. V trimming: 0 bases; J trimming: 10 bases; junction bases outside the gene matches: 16. Germline V gives CDR1 SGHTA, CDR2 FQGTGA. CDR3 length: 18 residues. CDR3 in DNA: TGTGCCAGCAGCTTAACTCGGGCTAGCGGGACCTCTGGGGGGGAGCAGTTCTTC. Translation gives CASSLTRASGTSGGEQFF.

The chain is built from TRBV7-3 and TRBJ2-1, with 9 bases aligning to TRBD1. CDR3 size: 17 residues. Trimming removed 5 bases from V and 8 bases from J; junction bases left unmatched: 16. Germline lookup yields CDR1 SGHTA and CDR2 FQGTGA. DNA for the CDR3: TGTGCCAGCAGCCACTCGGAATACAGGGGGCATGTGGATGAGCAGTTCTTC. This gives the protein CASSHSEYRGHVDEQFF.

This clone was seen only once. The chain employs TRBV11-2 and TRBJ2-7, with D possibly matching TRBD1 (5 bases). The CDR3 is 14 residues long. Between the trimmed V and J ends, which lost 2 bases and 3 bases, there was a span of 11 bases. In germline, CDR1 is SGHAT, CDR2 FQNNGV. CDR3 coding DNA: TGTGCCAGCAGCTTATGGTACAGGAGCTACGAGCAGTACTTC. Amino acids: CASSLWYRSYEQYF.

This chain joins TRBV5-1 and TRBJ2-1; the match to TRBD2 covers 8 bases. CDR3 length: 14 residues. Germline V gene lookup returns CDR1 SGHRS and CDR2 YFSETQ. Unmatched junction bases numbered 5, after V lost 6 bases and J lost 3 bases. CDR3 sequence: CASKGSGSYNEQFF. The CDR3 coding sequence is TGCGCCAGCAAGGGGAGCGGGAGCTACAATGAGCAGTTCTTC.

This chain uses TRBV5-5 with TRBJ2-1; maybe TRBD2 (6 bases). Deletions cut 3 bases from V and 6 bases from J, with 13 bases between. The CDR3 is made up of 14 amino acids. Looked up from germline, CDR1 is SGHKS and CDR2 is YYEKEE (reference sequence). The CDR3 bases are TGTGCCAGCAGCTGGGAGGCCCCCCTCAATGAGCAGTTCTTC. This codes for CASSWEAPLNEQFF.

Concerning this clone itself: Within the sample, other DNA sequences also encode this same CDR3. CDR3 sequence reads: CASSLGQGLYEQYF. In DNA form, the CDR3 reads TGTGCCAGCAGCCTGGGACAGGGGCTCTACGAGCAGTACTTC. This chain connects TRBV11-2 to TRBJ2-7; 10 bases match TRBD1. The CDR3 consists of 14 residues. CDR1 is SGHAT and CDR2 is FQNNGV in the germline V gene. J gave up 3 bases and V 5 bases, and 4 bases lay outside the gene matches.

This clone was picked up a small number of times. A read error likely explains this, since a far larger clone differs by one base. CDR3 protein: CASSLLGDTGELLF. DNA of the CDR3: TGTGCCAGCAGTCTTTTGGGGGACACCGGGGAGCTGCTTTTT. The chain carries TRBV6-1 and TRBJ2-2; D possibly corresponds to TRBD1 (6 bases). The CDR3 has 14 amino acids. Germline CDR1 reads MNHNS; CDR2 reads SASEGT.